Below, 27 T cell receptor beta chains from the same sample are listed, as sequenced in a study of T cell responses to AZD1222 COVID-19 vaccine (dated by TCRdb to about 2021). Library preparation was by the immunoSEQ multiplex PCR assay. TCRdb re-hosts the immuneACCESS table, in-frame sequences only. Its copies lack some clones; in the studies checked, an unresolved V gene accounts for under half of them, and the cause for the rest is not known. The sample table records about 190,000 clones; roughly 92% of these occur just once. Approximately 1.5% of the sample is taken by the ten largest. The sample's time point, from its label and the paper: baseline before first vaccination. This sample comprised peripheral blood, obtained on day 0 of AZD1222 vaccination. The receptors come from an adult in good health.

CDR3 coding DNA: TGTGCCAGCAGTTACTCGATAACAGTCGACTATGGCTACACCTTC. Encoded protein: CASSYSITVDYGYTF. This chain links TRBV6-5 with TRBJ1-2; D gene uncertain. This CDR3 contains 15 residues. Trimming cost V 0 bases and J 3 bases, with 11 bases left between them. Germline CDR1 reads MNHEY; CDR2 reads SVGAGI.

The J gene is TRBJ1-2, the V gene TRBV28, with TRBD1 as a possible D gene (5 bases). Trimming shortened V by 11 bases and J by 2 bases, and 15 bases separated the two germline ends. Germline CDR1 MDHEN, CDR2 SYDVKM. The CDR3 has 13 residues. The CDR3 region has the DNA TGTGCCGCCTCCGGGGGGGTCAACTATGGCTACACCTTC. This gives the protein CAASGGVNYGYTF.

The chain links TRBV24-1 to TRBJ1-2, with 7 positions matching TRBD1. Germline V lookup: CDR1 KGHDR, CDR2 SFDVKD. CDR3 length: 14 residues. V lost 1 base, J lost 12 bases, and 10 bases stayed unmatched. DNA of the CDR3: TGTGCCACCAGTGATTTATGGACAGGTTATGGAAACACCTTC. Translation: CATSDLWTGYGNTF.

This rearrangement joins TRBV6-5 to TRBJ2-7; 11 bases map to TRBD2. V was pared by 7 bases and J by 2 bases, with 4 bases of the junction left unmatched. Germline CDR1 is MNHEY and CDR2 is SVGAGI. The CDR3 loop spans 14 amino acids. The CDR3, as DNA: TGTGCCAGCACCGAGACTAGCGGGGCCTACGAGCAGTACTTC. Its protein product is CASTETSGAYEQYF.

The J gene is TRBJ2-3, the V gene TRBV9; TRBD2 matches 12 bases. Germline V CDR1 and CDR2: SGDLS, YYNGEE. This CDR3 comprises 17 residues. The V segment lost 3 bases and the J segment 0 bases; nucleotides outside the gene matches: 5. The CDR3 DNA reads as TGTGCCAGCAGCGAGACTAGCGGGGGAGGTAGCACAGATACGCAGTATTTT. It specifies CASSETSGGGSTDTQYF.

The gene calls are TRBV5-4 and TRBJ2-2, with TRBD1 matching over 7 bases. CDR3 length: 16 amino acids. V gave up 3 bases and J gave up 2 bases; unmatched junction bases: 7. Germline V gene sequence: CDR1 SGHNT, CDR2 YYREEE (reference sequence). This CDR3 is CASSWGQPLNTGELFF. CDR3 bases: TGTGCCAGCAGCTGGGGACAGCCCCTAAACACCGGGGAGCTGTTTTTT.

This rearrangement joins TRBV7-8 to TRBJ1-5, with D possibly being TRBD1 (6 bases). This CDR3 spans 17 amino acids. V was cut by 5 bases and J by 2 bases, with 19 bases left in between. Germline V lookup: CDR1 SGHVS, CDR2 FQNEAQ. As DNA, the CDR3 is TGTGCCAGCAGCCCTCGCTGGGGGGGCACGGGCAATCAGCCCCAGCATTTT. Translating it yields CASSPRWGGTGNQPQHF. Drawing the rest from reference TRBV7-8 and TRBJ1-5, the complete variable domain is GAGVSQSPRYKVAKRGQDVALRCDPISGHVSLFWYQQALGQGPEFLTYFQNEAQLDKSGLPSDRFFAERPEGSVSTLKIQRTQQEDSAVYLCASSPRWGGTGNQPQHFGDGTRLSIL.

The chain is built from TRBV7-8 and TRBJ1-5; no firm D call. The CDR3 extends over 15 amino acids. From germline, CDR1 is SGHVS and CDR2 FQNEAQ. Trimming pared 2 bases from V and 0 bases from J, leaving 8 bases between. This chain's CDR3 is CASSLRDASNQPQHF. The DNA of the CDR3 is TGTGCCAGCAGCTTACGAGACGCTAGCAATCAGCCCCAGCATTTT.

This chain joins TRBV5-1 and TRBJ1-6; the match to TRBD1 covers 12 bases. Trimming removed 0 bases from V and 6 bases from J; junction bases left unmatched: 4. Germline CDR1 is SGHRS and CDR2 is YFSETQ. CDR3 length: 17 amino acids. CDR3 in amino acids: CASSLVGQGAFNSPLHF. The CDR3 coding sequence is TGCGCCAGCAGCTTGGTGGGACAGGGGGCATTTAATTCACCCCTCCACTTT.

The gene calls are TRBV7-9 and TRBJ1-5; D unclear. CDR3 length equals 15 residues. The ends were cut back, 0 bases at V and 4 bases at J, with 10 bases in the middle. The V gene's germline CDR1 is SEHNR and CDR2 FQNEAQ (reference sequence). DNA of the CDR3: TGTGCCAGCAGCTTAGCGGGAGGAACAAATCAGCCCCAGCATTTT. Translated: CASSLAGGTNQPQHF.

The rearrangement links TRBV6-4 to TRBJ1-1; D is uncertain. The CDR3 covers 12 residues. Germline values: CDR1 MRHNA, CDR2 SNTAGT. Trimming removed 1 base at V and 4 bases at J, with 4 bases between. DNA for the CDR3: TGTGCCAGCAGTGACTTTAGCACTGAAGCTTTCTTT. It is translated as CASSDFSTEAFF.

The chain joins TRBV23-1 to TRBJ1-4; D is possibly TRBD1 (5 bases). TRBV23-1 is placed among ORFs of uncertain function. V was shortened by 5 bases and J by 6 bases, with 22 bases between the two germline ends. This CDR3 has 17 amino acids. The CDR3 nucleotides read TGCGCCAGCAGTTGGTGCAGGGATAGTTTCGTATATGAAAAACTGTTTTTT. Amino acid sequence: CASSWCRDSFVYEKLFF.

The genes are TRBV7-2 and TRBJ1-4; TRBD1 is a possible D gene (5 bases). Germline-derived CDR1 and CDR2 are SGHTA and FQGNSA. The V and J ends lost 5 bases and 4 bases respectively, with 11 bases between them. The length of the CDR3 is 14 residues. The CDR3 nucleotides read TGTGCCAGCAGCGCGGGACGCCTTAATGAAAAACTGTTTTTT. It encodes CASSAGRLNEKLFF.

The V call is TRBV5-1, the J call TRBJ2-4; 11 nucleotides agree with TRBD1. J gave up 0 bases and V 4 bases, and 24 bases lay outside the gene matches. Germline V gene sequence: CDR1 SGHRS, CDR2 YFSETQ. The CDR3 covers 23 residues. Here the CDR3 DNA reads TGCGCCAGCAGCGGGTTTCTTCGGGACAGGGGGAACCATACCGCTCTAGCCAAAAACATTCAGTACTTC. This codes for CASSGFLRDRGNHTALAKNIQYF. The full variable domain, rest sourced from reference TRBV5-1 and TRBJ2-4, is KAGVTQTPRYLIKTRGQQVTLSCSPISGHRSVSWYQQTPGQGLQFLFEYFSETQRNKGNFPGRFSGRQFSNSRSEMNVSTLELGDSALYLCASSGFLRDRGNHTALAKNIQYFGAGTRLSVL.

The rearrangement links TRBV13 to TRBJ2-2; 8 nucleotides agree with TRBD1. Germline loops: CDR1 PRHDT, CDR2 FYEKMQ (reference sequence). This CDR3 is built from 16 residues. The J segment lost 3 bases and the V segment lost 4 bases, leaving 7 bases of the junction unmatched. In nucleotides, the CDR3 is TGTGCCAGCAGCTCCCGGGGCAGGGGGCACACCGGGGAGCTGTTTTTT. Translation: CASSSRGRGHTGELFF.

The rearrangement links TRBV20-1 to TRBJ1-1; D unclear. V lost 4 bases, J lost 1 base, and 4 bases lay in between. The CDR3 spans 11 residues. The germline V gene has CDR1 DFQATT and CDR2 SNEGSKA (reference sequence). The CDR3 coding sequence is TGCAGTGCTACACCGAACACTGAAGCTTTCTTT. Its protein is CSATPNTEAFF.

The chain couples TRBV2 to TRBJ2-1; D call uncertain. V was cut by 7 bases and J by 5 bases, with 9 bases left in between. The V gene's germline CDR1 is SNHLY and CDR2 FYNNEI. The CDR3 runs 12 residues. CDR3: CASKGLNNEQFF. The DNA of the CDR3 is TGTGCCAGCAAGGGCCTGAACAATGAGCAGTTCTTC.

The V and J genes are TRBV7-9 and TRBJ2-7; 7 bases line up with TRBD2. The V gene end was trimmed by 5 bases and the J gene end by 0 bases; junction bases not matched to a gene: 10. The CDR3 is 16 residues long. Germline assignment: CDR1 SEHNR and CDR2 FQNEAQ (reference sequence). The CDR3 DNA is TGTGCCAGCAGCGCGGGAGCGGGGAGATTCTCCTACGAGCAGTACTTC. This sequence encodes CASSAGAGRFSYEQYF.

The chain combines TRBV12-3 or TRBV12-4 with TRBJ1-6; D is unclear. This CDR3 region has 13 residues. The V end lost 3 bases, the J end lost 10 bases, and 10 bases lay between the germline ends. The CDR3 loop is CASSLSGRSPLHF. The CDR3 DNA is TGTGCCAGCAGTTTGTCGGGGAGATCACCCCTCCACTTT.

The CDR3 sequence is CASSEIRVSPLHF. The CDR3 DNA sequence: TGTGCCAGCAGTGAAATCAGGGTCTCACCCCTCCACTTT. The chain combines TRBV6-1 with TRBJ1-6; TRBD1 is a possible D gene (5 bases). Trimming cost V 2 bases and J 10 bases, with 9 bases left between them. The CDR3 covers 13 residues. Germline V gene lookup returns CDR1 MNHNS and CDR2 SASEGT.

The rearrangement uses TRBV28 and TRBJ1-1; no clear D gene. This CDR3 region has 14 residues. The germline CDR1 and CDR2 sequences are MDHEN and SYDVKM. Between the trimmed V and J ends, which lost 5 bases and 5 bases, there was a span of 15 bases. CDR3 residues: CASSPYKGRTEAFF. The DNA of the CDR3 is TGTGCCAGCAGTCCTTACAAAGGGCGGACTGAAGCTTTCTTT.

The chain couples TRBV21-1 to TRBJ1-2; the table's D call TRBD1 went unverified against the DNA. TRBV21-1 is a known pseudogene. This CDR3 is built from 16 residues. The CDR3 DNA reads as TGTGCCAGCAGCAAATTCCCGGGACAGGGGATCTATGGCTACACCTTC. Protein sequence: CASSKFPGQGIYGYTF.

This clone was detected once. The chain employs TRBV19 and TRBJ2-3; TRBD1 might be the D (6 bases). The V end was cut by 6 bases, the J end by 0 bases, with 13 bases between. Germline loops: CDR1 LNHDA, CDR2 SQIVND (reference sequence). The CDR3 has 15 amino acids. This chain's CDR3 is CASSPQGPSTDTQYF. DNA of the CDR3: TGTGCCAGTAGCCCACAGGGACCTAGCACAGATACGCAGTATTTT.

This sequence joins TRBV2 and TRBJ2-1; TRBD2 matches 8 bases. Germline-derived CDR1 and CDR2 are SNHLY and FYNNEI. The CDR3 length is 14 residues. The J segment lost 5 bases and the V segment lost 7 bases, leaving 7 bases of the junction unmatched. CDR3 sequence reads: CASKATGGDNEQFF. CDR3 DNA: TGTGCCAGCAAGGCTACGGGGGGGGACAATGAGCAGTTCTTC. Full variable domain (outside the CDR3, taken from reference TRBV2 and TRBJ2-1): EPEVTQTPSHQVTQMGQEVILRCVPISNHLYFYWYRQILGQKVEFLVSFYNNEISEKSEIFDDQFSVERPDGSNFTLKIRSTKLEDSAMYFCASKATGGDNEQFFGPGTRLTVL.

V and J are TRBV11-3 and TRBJ1-1; D is possibly TRBD1 (6 bases). CDR3 length: 14 amino acids. In germline, CDR1 is SGHNT, CDR2 YENEEA. V was pared by 1 base and J by 6 bases, with 12 bases between. CDR3 bases: TGTGCCAGCAGCTTAGGAGGGGGAAGGGCTGAAGCTTTCTTT. This sequence encodes CASSLGGGRAEAFF.

This chain links TRBV7-8 with TRBJ2-6; tentatively, D is TRBD1 or TRBD2 (5 bases each). Looked up from germline, CDR1 is SGHVS and CDR2 is FQNEAQ. The V and J ends lost 5 bases and 4 bases respectively, with 9 bases between them. The CDR3 runs to 14 residues. This chain's CDR3 is CASSPEGGANVLTF. CDR3 nucleotide sequence: TGTGCCAGCAGCCCAGAGGGGGGGGCCAACGTCCTGACTTTC.

The rearrangement links TRBV9 to TRBJ2-2; D not resolved. Per the germline V gene, CDR1 is SGDLS and CDR2 is YYNGEE. This CDR3 has 13 amino acids. V lost 0 bases and J lost 5, with 5 bases in between. Written as DNA, the CDR3 is TGTGCCAGCAGCGTAGGGGGAACCGGGGAGCTGTTTTTT. Its protein product is CASSVGGTGELFF.